This T cell receptor beta chain was sequenced for a study of regulatory T cells in long-lasting Graves disease (dated by TCRdb to the early 2020s). For the wider study: To count as having persistent Graves' disease, a patient had to have received antithyroid drug treatment for over 5 years with TSH receptor autoantibodies remaining persistently positive. This study used TCR sequencing and RNA sequencing of peripheral blood to compare persistent Graves' disease patients against newly diagnosed Graves' disease patients. The study was conducted in China and was registered as a clinical trial. A total of 35 or so samples were covered by TCR sequencing, comprising approximately 13 persistent and around 20 newly diagnosed Graves' disease patients. In the clinical cohort, patients with persistent Graves' disease had used antithyroid drugs for an average of around ten years.

A word on this clonotype: The antigen it binds to is not known. This sequence may be a read error, since a much larger clone differs from it by one base.

Study-wide findings and limitations: Persistent patients shared more public clonotypes among themselves (2,741) than newly diagnosed patients did (nearly 1,000). Sequencing and analysis were restricted to the TCR beta chain. Peripheral blood alone was examined, since thyroid tissue, which constituted the primary lesion, could not be accessed. Compared with newly diagnosed patients, patients with persistent Graves' disease had lower TCR Shannon entropy and fewer highly expanded clones, which suggests clonal expansion. Persistent disease showed preferential use of TRBV28, TRBJ1-2 and TRBJ2-5, whereas newly diagnosed disease favored TRBV20-1 and TRBJ2-1. The small sample size was acknowledged by the authors as a limitation that may reduce accuracy.

Receptors were amplified or captured by multiplex PCR. Sequencing instrument: Illumina HiSeq 4000. iRepertoire HTBI primers and Arm-PCR amplification of CDR3 regions were used to construct TCR beta libraries. Gel purification was performed on PCR products prior to sequencing. The authors' pipeline ran thus. A total of roughly 58 TRBV and approximately 15 TRBJ segments were identified across samples and were used for gene usage analysis of CDR3 amino acid clonotypes. COPE and FqMerger were used to merge the filtered high-quality paired reads into contigs. BLAST was used to align contigs to IMGT TRBV, TRBD and TRBJ reference genes, and CDR3 was defined according to IMGT. Highly expanded clones were defined as clonotypes with a frequency above 0.1%. Shannon entropy served as the measure of repertoire diversity, while the Gini coefficient captured V-J evenness. A clonotype found in more than one individual was treated as public. TCRdb reprocessing: public reads trimmed at Q25 with fastp, clones called with MiXCR, in-frame beta chains kept. Entries that share a CDR3 protein sequence are merged under the most common genes and DNA. The V and J calls and clone size are TCRdb's, not the authors'. For this sample there are some 450,000 distinct CDR3 sequences; around 20% appear just once. Clones ranked in the top ten supply about 26% of the sample.

The time point label, read with the paper, signifies: persistent/refractory GD, antithyroid drugs over 5 years with positive TRAb. RNA was extracted from PBMCs in TRIzol for both TCR sequencing and RNA sequencing. The diagnosis of Graves' disease followed American Thyroid Association guidelines. Patients for the study were recruited at an endocrinology department in Xi'an, China. From each patient, 7.5 to 10 milliliters of peripheral blood was collected into an EDTA anticoagulant tube. Ficoll Paque Plus density gradient separation was used to isolate PBMCs, and no further T cell sorting was performed. An Agilent 2100 Bioanalyzer and agarose gel were used to assess RNA quality, and a NanoDrop 2000 was used to measure RNA concentration. For CDR1 and CDR2, the germline V gene (reference sequence) lists SEHNR and FQNEAQ. The CDR3 runs 14 residues from the cysteine to the phenylalanine. The retained sequence is limited to the CDR3, 42 bases, with the frame set at the first base.

The receptor was isolated from a female donor with Graves disease. Material: peripheral blood mononuclear cells (PBMCs), obtained when the disease was refractory, from a patient treated with antithyroid drugs. The receptor chain draws on TRBV7-9 and TRBJ2-7, with a weak D call of TRBD1 (5 bases match). The DNA sequence is given as TGTGCCAGCAGCCCTGACAGTAAACTCTACGAGCAGTGCTTC. Its amino acids are CASSPDSKLYEQCF.